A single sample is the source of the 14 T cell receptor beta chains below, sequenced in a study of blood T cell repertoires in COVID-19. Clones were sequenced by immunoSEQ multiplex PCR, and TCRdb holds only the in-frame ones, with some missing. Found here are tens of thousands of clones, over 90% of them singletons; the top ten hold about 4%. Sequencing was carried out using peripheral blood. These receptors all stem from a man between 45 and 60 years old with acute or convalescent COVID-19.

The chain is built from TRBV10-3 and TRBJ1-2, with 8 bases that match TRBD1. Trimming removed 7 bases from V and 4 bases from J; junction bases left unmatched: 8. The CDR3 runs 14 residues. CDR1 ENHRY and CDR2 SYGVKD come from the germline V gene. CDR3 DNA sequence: TGTGCCATCACCCCGACAGGGGCGGCCTATGGCTACACCTTC. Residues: CAITPTGAAYGYTF.

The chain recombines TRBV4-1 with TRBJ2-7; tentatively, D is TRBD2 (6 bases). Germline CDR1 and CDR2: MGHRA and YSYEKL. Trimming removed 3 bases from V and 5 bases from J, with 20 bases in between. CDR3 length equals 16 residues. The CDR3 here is CASSQGLLTGANEQYF. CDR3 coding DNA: TGCGCCAGCAGCCAGGGACTGTTGACGGGAGCAAACGAGCAGTACTTC.

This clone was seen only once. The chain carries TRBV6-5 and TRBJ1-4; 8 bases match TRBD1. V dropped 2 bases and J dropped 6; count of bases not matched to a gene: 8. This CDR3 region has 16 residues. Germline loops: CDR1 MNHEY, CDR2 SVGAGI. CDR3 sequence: CASSYTGTGGHEKLFF. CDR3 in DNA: TGTGCCAGCAGTTACACGGGTACAGGGGGACATGAAAAACTGTTTTTT.

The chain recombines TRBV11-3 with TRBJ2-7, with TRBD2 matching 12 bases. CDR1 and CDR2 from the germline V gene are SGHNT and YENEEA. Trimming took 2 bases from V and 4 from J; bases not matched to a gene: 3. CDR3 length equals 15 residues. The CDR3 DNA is TGTGCCAGCAGCTTAAGACTAGCGGGAGCGTACGAGCAGTACTTC. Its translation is CASSLRLAGAYEQYF.

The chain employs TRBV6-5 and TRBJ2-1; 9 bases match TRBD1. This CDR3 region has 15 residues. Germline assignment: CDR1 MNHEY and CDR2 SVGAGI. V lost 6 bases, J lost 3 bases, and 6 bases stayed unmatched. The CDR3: CASRTGTGLYNEQFF. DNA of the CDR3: TGTGCCAGCAGAACCGGGACAGGGCTCTACAATGAGCAGTTCTTC.

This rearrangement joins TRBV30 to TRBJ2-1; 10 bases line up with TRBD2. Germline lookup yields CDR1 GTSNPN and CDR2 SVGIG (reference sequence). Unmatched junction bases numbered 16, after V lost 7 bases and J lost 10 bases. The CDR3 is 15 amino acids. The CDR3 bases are TGTGCCTCCACCCGGGAAGCGGGAGGGCCAAGGGAGCAGTTCTTC. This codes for CASTREAGGPREQFF.

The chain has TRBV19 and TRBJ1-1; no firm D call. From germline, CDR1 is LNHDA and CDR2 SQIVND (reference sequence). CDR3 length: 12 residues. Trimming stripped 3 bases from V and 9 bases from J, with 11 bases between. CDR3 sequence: CASSIPTQQAFF. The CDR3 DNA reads TGTGCCAGTAGTATTCCCACACAGCAAGCTTTCTTT.

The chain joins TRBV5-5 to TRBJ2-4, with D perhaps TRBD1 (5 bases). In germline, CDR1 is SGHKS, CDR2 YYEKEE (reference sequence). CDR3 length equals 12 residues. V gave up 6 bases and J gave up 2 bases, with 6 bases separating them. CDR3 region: CASTGTKNIQYF. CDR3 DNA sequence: TGTGCCAGCACAGGGACCAAAAACATTCAGTACTTC.

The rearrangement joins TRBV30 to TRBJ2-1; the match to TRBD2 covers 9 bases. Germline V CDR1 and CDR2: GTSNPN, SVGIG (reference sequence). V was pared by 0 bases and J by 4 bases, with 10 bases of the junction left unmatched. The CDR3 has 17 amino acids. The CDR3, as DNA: TGTGCCTGGAGTGTAGACAGGCTAGCGGGGACATACAATGAGCAGTTCTTC. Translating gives CAWSVDRLAGTYNEQFF.

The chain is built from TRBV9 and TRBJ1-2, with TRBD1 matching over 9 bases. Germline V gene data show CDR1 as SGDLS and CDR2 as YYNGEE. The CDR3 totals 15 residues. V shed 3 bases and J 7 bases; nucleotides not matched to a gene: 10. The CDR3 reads CASSATGTGNSGYTF. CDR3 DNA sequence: TGTGCCAGCAGCGCCACCGGGACAGGGAATTCTGGCTACACCTTC. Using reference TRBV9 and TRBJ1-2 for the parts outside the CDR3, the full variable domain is DSGVTQTPKHLITATGQRVTLRCSPRSGDLSVYWYQQSLDQGLQFLIQYYNGEERAKGNILERFSAQQFPDLHSELNLSSLELGDSALYFCASSATGTGNSGYTFGSGTRLTVV.

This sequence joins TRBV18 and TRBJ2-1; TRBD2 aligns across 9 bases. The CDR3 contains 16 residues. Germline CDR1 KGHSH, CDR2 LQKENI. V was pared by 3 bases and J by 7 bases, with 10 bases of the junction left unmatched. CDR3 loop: CASSPSGGRAFNEQFF. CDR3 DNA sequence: TGTGCCAGCTCACCGAGCGGCGGGAGGGCCTTTAATGAGCAGTTCTTC.

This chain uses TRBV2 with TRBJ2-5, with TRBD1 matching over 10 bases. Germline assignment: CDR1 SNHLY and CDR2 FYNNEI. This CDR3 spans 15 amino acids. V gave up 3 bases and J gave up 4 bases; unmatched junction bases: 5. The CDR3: CASSDPGQGRETQYF. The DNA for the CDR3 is TGTGCCAGCAGTGACCCGGGACAGGGGCGAGAGACCCAGTACTTC.

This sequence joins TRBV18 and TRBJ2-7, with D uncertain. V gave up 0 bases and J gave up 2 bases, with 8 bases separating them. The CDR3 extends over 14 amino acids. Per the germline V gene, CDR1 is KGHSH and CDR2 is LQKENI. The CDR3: CASSPPIGPYEQYF. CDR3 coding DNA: TGTGCCAGCTCACCACCAATTGGCCCCTACGAGCAGTACTTC.

Written as DNA, the CDR3 is TGTGCCAGCAGTTACTCGGCCAAGTACAATGAGCAGTTCTTC. Its translation: CASSYSAKYNEQFF. This sequence joins TRBV6-6 and TRBJ2-1, with D unresolved. The V and J ends lost 0 bases and 4 bases respectively, with 7 bases between them. CDR3 size: 14 residues. Germline values: CDR1 MNHNY, CDR2 SVGAGI (reference sequence).